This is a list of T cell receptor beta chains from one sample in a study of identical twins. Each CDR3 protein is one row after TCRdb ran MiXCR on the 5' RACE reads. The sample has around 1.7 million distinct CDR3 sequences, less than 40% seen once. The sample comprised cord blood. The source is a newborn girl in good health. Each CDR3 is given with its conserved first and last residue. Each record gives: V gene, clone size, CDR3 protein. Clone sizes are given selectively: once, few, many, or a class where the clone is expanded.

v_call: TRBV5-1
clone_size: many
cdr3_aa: CASSLAGNEQYF

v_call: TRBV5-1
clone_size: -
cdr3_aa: CASSLVGLPGQGITEAFF

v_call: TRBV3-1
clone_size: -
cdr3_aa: CASSQVVSSGYQETQYF

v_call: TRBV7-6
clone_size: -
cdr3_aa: CASSASAGGRTEAFF

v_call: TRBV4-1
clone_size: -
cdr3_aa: CASSPGVFSTDTQYF

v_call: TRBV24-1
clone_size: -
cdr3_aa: CATSDGEPPSYNEQFF

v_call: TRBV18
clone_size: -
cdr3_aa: CASSPDGWEQYF

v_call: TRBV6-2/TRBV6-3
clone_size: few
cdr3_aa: CASSYSLSGADKETQYF

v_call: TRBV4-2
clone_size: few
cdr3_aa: CASSQDFRSGNEQFF

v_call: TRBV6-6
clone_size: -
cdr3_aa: CASSRQGTHTEAFF

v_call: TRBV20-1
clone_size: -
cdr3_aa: CSARDSGGFTDTQYF

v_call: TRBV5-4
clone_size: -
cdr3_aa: CASSQTAGAHNNEQFF

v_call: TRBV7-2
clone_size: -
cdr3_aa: CASGLEGIGTDTQYF

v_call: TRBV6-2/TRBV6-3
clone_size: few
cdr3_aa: CASSYSIRTTNEKLFF

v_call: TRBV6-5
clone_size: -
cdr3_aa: CASSYNRLAGGYQETQYF

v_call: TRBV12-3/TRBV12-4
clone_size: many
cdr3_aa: CASSLDRGDEQFF

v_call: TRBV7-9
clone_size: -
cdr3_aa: CASSFLWGEQYF

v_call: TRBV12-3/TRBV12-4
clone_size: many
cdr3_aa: CASSWRGRNTEAFF